What follows is one TCR beta chain and its context. Antigen unknown. Documented time point: newly diagnosed GD, antithyroid drugs for less than 3 months. Following extraction of RNA from PBMCs, that RNA was used to make the TCR library. The sample belongs to a study of regulatory T cells in long-lasting Graves disease. Study outcomes and limitations: The TCR repertoire of persistent Graves' patients was less diverse than that of newly diagnosed ones.

TCR beta libraries were built with iRepertoire HTBI primers and Arm-PCR of CDR3 regions. MiXCR, run by TCRdb on the multiplex PCR reads, gives a single entry per CDR3 protein. This sample has 440,000 or so distinct CDR3 sequences, with 16% found just once. The V and J ends lost 7 bases and 7 bases respectively, with 14 bases between them. Germline values: CDR1 SEHNR, CDR2 FQNEAQ (reference sequence). The CDR3 totals 13 residues. These data also formed part of another study, on T cells in Graves' hyperthyroidism and ophthalmopathy. From that second work: Progression to ophthalmopathy was predicted a median of roughly 6.6 months early.

The sequence came from a woman in her 30s with Graves disease. This rearrangement joins TRBV7-9 to TRBJ1-3, with a weak D call TRBD1 (6 bases). Sequencing used peripheral blood mononuclear cells (PBMCs), obtained at new diagnosis, from a patient treated with antithyroid drugs. CDR3 sequence reads: CASTLGGGNTIYF. CDR3 nucleotide sequence: TGTGCCAGCACCCTCGGCGGGGGCAACACCATATATTTT.